This T cell receptor (beta chain) was sequenced during a study of blood T cell repertoires in COVID-19. Study background: The United States, Italy and Spain provided the acute and convalescent COVID-19 samples. PBMCs, B-cell-depleted T cells, or T cells provided the cDNA or gDNA that made up the material.

Germline V gene lookup returns CDR1 SGHTA and CDR2 FQGNSA. V gave up 1 base and J gave up 0 bases; unmatched junction bases: 9. The CDR3 sequence is 17 residues long. How the authors handled the data: Using reference gene primer amplification, nucleated cell counts were estimated. TCRdb keeps only in-frame clones here, not all; method: immunoSEQ multiplex PCR. V, J and clone size reflect that table, while D and trimming were determined from the DNA. The sample yields about 140,000 clones, 87% seen once. This receptor was identified in a human donor in a cohort sampled during active COVID-19. Sequencing was carried out using peripheral blood. The gene calls are TRBV7-2 and TRBJ2-7; the match to TRBD1 covers 7 bases. DNA for the CDR3: TGTGCCAGCAGCTTAGAAAGGGGGCGCGAAGGCTCCTACGAGCAGTACTTC. Its protein is CASSLERGREGSYEQYF. Combining the CDR3 with reference TRBV7-2 and TRBJ2-7 gives the whole variable domain GAGVSQSPSNKVTEKGKDVELRCDPISGHTALYWYRQSLGQGLEFLIYFQGNSAPDKSGLPSDRFSAERTGGSVSTLTIQRTQQEDSAVYLCASSLERGREGSYEQYFGPGTRLTVT.